Shown below are 10 T cell receptor beta chains from a single sample sequenced in a study of T cells in localized non-small cell lung cancer. Clones were sequenced by immunoSEQ multiplex PCR, and TCRdb holds only the in-frame ones, with some missing. The table lists about 2,500 clones, 22% of them singletons. The sequencing used lung tumor tissue, collected before any cancer treatment. Receptor source: a male donor aged 60 or older with stage III squamous cell lung carcinoma.

The chain employs TRBV5-1 and TRBJ2-2, with TRBD1 matching over 10 bases. Germline V CDR1 and CDR2: SGHRS, YFSETQ. J was trimmed by 3 bases and V by 5 bases; bases with no gene match: 4. The CDR3 totals 15 residues. The CDR3 sequence: CASSGDRGHTGELFF. The CDR3 DNA reads as TGCGCCAGCAGTGGGGACAGGGGTCACACCGGGGAGCTGTTTTTT.

This clone was picked up a small number of times. The V gene is TRBV11-3, the J gene TRBJ2-4; 13 bases are a match to TRBD2. Germline CDR1 is SGHNT and CDR2 is YENEEA. V was pared by 5 bases and J by 11 bases, with 9 bases of the junction left unmatched. This CDR3 region has 15 residues. The CDR3 is CASSPTSGGGLVQYF. In DNA, the CDR3 is TGTGCCAGCAGCCCCACTAGCGGGGGGGGACTGGTTCAGTACTTC.

A single count supports this clone. The chain is built from TRBV5-1 and TRBJ1-6, with a weak D call TRBD1 (6 bases). Per germline, CDR1 SGHRS and CDR2 YFSETQ. The CDR3 has 15 amino acids. Trimming cost V 7 bases and J 5 bases, with 16 bases left between them. In DNA, the CDR3 is TGCGCCAGCGCGCCGGGACAATCTGATAATTCACCCCTCCACTTT. Translating it yields CASAPGQSDNSPLHF.

V gene TRBV6-8 combines with J gene TRBJ1-2, with D hard to call. The CDR3 contains 12 residues. The germline V gene encodes CDR1 MNHGY and CDR2 SAAAGT. V was pared by 10 bases and J by 7 bases, with 16 bases between. In DNA, the CDR3 is TGTGCCATCAAGTCACCGACGGTTGGCTACACCTTC. Residues: CAIKSPTVGYTF.

This clone was recorded a few times. V and J are TRBV19 and TRBJ1-4, with TRBD1 matching over 7 bases. Germline V lookup: CDR1 LNHDA, CDR2 SQIVND (reference sequence). V lost 5 bases to trimming and J lost 7 bases; unmatched junction nucleotides: 10. CDR3 length equals 15 residues. The chain's CDR3 is CASSPRDSRPEKLFF. The CDR3 bases are TGTGCCAGTAGTCCCCGGGACAGCCGTCCTGAAAAACTGTTTTTT.

This chain links TRBV10-2 with TRBJ2-1, with 7 positions matching TRBD1. With V trimmed by 6 bases and J by 8 bases, 7 bases remained unmatched. There are 13 residues in the CDR3. CDR1 is WSHSY and CDR2 is SAAADI in the germline V gene. CDR3 DNA: TGCGCCAGCAGGAAGACAGGGTGGGATGAGCAGTTCTTC. It is translated as CASRKTGWDEQFF.

V usage is TRBV10-2 and J usage is TRBJ2-1; D not resolved. V dropped 2 bases and J dropped 1 base, with 9 bases sitting between them. Looked up from germline, CDR1 is WSHSY and CDR2 is SAAADI. This CDR3 has 15 amino acids. This CDR3 is CASSETFKSYNEQFF. CDR3 DNA: TGCGCCAGCAGTGAGACGTTCAAATCCTACAATGAGCAGTTCTTC.

This clone was seen a few times. The V call is TRBV11-3, the J call TRBJ2-5; TRBD2 matches at 10 bases. Germline CDR1 reads SGHNT; CDR2 reads YENEEA. This CDR3 has 16 residues. The V gene end was trimmed by 0 bases and the J gene end by 4 bases; junction bases not matched to a gene: 5. The chain's CDR3 is CASSLDPSGGRETQYF. The DNA for the CDR3 is TGTGCCAGCAGCTTAGATCCTAGCGGGGGACGAGAGACCCAGTACTTC.

The chain carries TRBV11-3 and TRBJ2-3; 7 bases line up with TRBD1. From germline, CDR1 is SGHNT and CDR2 YENEEA. With V trimmed by 3 bases and J by 2 bases, 2 bases remained unmatched. This CDR3 spans 14 amino acids. The CDR3 sequence is CASSFGTDTDTQYF. The DNA for the CDR3 is TGTGCCAGCAGCTTCGGGACAGACACAGATACGCAGTATTTT.

The table lists this clone with many counts. The CDR3 DNA follows: TGCGCCAGCAGCCAAGAATTCATAGGGTACCAAGAGACCCAGTACTTC. This sequence encodes CASSQEFIGYQETQYF. The rearrangement joins TRBV4-1 to TRBJ2-5; D not resolved. The CDR3 has 16 residues. CDR1 is MGHRA and CDR2 is YSYEKL in the germline V gene. The V end was cut by 0 bases, the J end by 0 bases, with 11 bases between.